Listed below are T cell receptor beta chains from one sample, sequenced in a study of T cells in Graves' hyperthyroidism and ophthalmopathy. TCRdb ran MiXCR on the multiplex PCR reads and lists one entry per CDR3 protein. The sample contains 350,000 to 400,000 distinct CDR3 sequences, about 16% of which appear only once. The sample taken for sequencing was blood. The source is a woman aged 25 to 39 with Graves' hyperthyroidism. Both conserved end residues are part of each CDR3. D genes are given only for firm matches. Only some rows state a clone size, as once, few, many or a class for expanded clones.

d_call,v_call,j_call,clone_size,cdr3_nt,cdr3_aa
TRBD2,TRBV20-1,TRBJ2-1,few,TGCAGTGCTAGAGGGACTAGCGGGATTTCTTACAATGAGCAGTTCTTC,CSARGTSGISYNEQFF
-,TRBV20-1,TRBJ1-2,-,TGCAGTGCTCGCCGGGTCGGGGGCGAGGACTATGGCTACACCTTC,CSARRVGGEDYGYTF
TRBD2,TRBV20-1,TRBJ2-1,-,TGCAGTGCTAGACCGATCTCTAGCGGTTACCGCAATGAGCAGTTCTTC,CSARPISSGYRNEQFF
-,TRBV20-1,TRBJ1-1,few,TGCAGTGCTAGTGAGGGGAACACTGAAGCTTTCTTT,CSASEGNTEAFF
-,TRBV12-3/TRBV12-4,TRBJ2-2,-,TGTGCCAGCACCCAGGGGGGGGCGATTACCGGGGAGCTGTTTTTT,CASTQGGAITGELFF
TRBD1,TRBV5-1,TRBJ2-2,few,TGCGCCAGCAGCTTGGCCAAGGGGGCAGCCGGGGAGCTGTTTTTT,CASSLAKGAAGELFF
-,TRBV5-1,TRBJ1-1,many,TGCGCCAGCAGCTTGGTAAGAGGGAACACTGAAGCTTTCTTT,CASSLVRGNTEAFF
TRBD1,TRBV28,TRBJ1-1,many,TGTGCCAGCAGTTTATATGTCTTGGGACAGAAGAACACTGAAGCTTTCTTT,CASSLYVLGQKNTEAFF
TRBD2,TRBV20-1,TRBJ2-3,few,TGCAGTGCTAGTTTTTCTAGCGGGAGTGCGGATACGCAGTATTTT,CSASFSSGSADTQYF
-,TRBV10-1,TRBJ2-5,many,TGCGCCAGCAGTATGGACATCCAAGAGACCCAGTACTTC,CASSMDIQETQYF
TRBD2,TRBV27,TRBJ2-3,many,TGTGCCAGCAGTTTTCTAGCGGGACCGACTCCTCTTAGCACAGATACGCAGTATTTT,CASSFLAGPTPLSTDTQYF
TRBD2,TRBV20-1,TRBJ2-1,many,TGCAGTGCTTATGGGTCCGGGACTACCACCTACAATGAGCAGTTCTTC,CSAYGSGTTTYNEQFF
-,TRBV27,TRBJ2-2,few,TGTGCCAGCAGTTTGACGGGCGGGGAGCTGTTTTTT,CASSLTGGELFF
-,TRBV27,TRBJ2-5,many,TGTGCCAGCAGTTCCCAGGGAGGGGGCGGAGGGACCCAGTACTTC,CASSSQGGGGGTQYF
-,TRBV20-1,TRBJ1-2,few,TGCAGTGCTAGAATCCCAGGGCTTAACTATGGCTACACCTTC,CSARIPGLNYGYTF
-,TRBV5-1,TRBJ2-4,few,TGCGCCAGCAGCTCGGGACTCGTGATCGGGAAAAACATTCAGTACTTC,CASSSGLVIGKNIQYF
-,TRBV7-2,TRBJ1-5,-,TGTGCCAGCAGCTCGCCGGGCCCCGGGGGCAATCAGCCCCAGCATTTT,CASSSPGPGGNQPQHF
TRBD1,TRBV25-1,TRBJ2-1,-,TGTGCCAGCAGTACAACCAGGGGGCGCGAGCAGTTCTTC,CASSTTRGREQFF
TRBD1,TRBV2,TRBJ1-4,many,TGTGCCAGCAGGGCGACAGGGGGCATTGAAAAACTGTTTTTT,CASRATGGIEKLFF
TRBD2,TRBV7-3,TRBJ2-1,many,TGTGCCAGCAGCTTAATAGGGGGGCTAGCGGGAAACAATGAGCAGTTCTTC,CASSLIGGLAGNNEQFF
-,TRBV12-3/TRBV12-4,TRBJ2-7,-,TGTGCCAGCAGCGCTACAGGGAGCGAGCAGTACTTC,CASSATGSEQYF
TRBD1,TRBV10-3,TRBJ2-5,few,TGTGCCATCAGACCTAGAACAGGGGTCGGGGAGACCCAGTACTTC,CAIRPRTGVGETQYF
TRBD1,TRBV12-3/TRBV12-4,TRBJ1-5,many,TGTGCCAGCAGTTTCTCCGGACAGGGGGACAATCAGCCCCAGCATTTT,CASSFSGQGDNQPQHF
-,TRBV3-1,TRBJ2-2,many,TGTGCCAGCAGCCAAGAACGTTACGGGGGCGCCGGGGAGCTGTTTTTT,CASSQERYGGAGELFF
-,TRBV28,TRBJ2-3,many,TGTGCCAGCAGTTTGGCTAGGACAGGGAGGGGCACAGATACGCAGTATTTT,CASSLARTGRGTDTQYF
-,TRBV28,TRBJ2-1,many,TGTGCCAGCAGTTTATATGGGTACGAGGGGGCGGGAGTGAGAAATGAGCAGTTCTTC,CASSLYGYEGAGVRNEQFF
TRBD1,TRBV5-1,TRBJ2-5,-,TGCGCCAGCAGCGGGGGGACAGGGTACCAAGAGACCCAGTACTTC,CASSGGTGYQETQYF
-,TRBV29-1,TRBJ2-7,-,TGCAGCGTCATACGGGAAGATACCTACGAGCAGTACTTC,CSVIREDTYEQYF
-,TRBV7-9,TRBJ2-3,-,TGTGCCAGCAGCTTAACGGGGGCCTTCACCACAGATACGCAGTATTTT,CASSLTGAFTTDTQYF
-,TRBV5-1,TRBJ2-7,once,TGCGCCAGCAGCGTTGGGGCCTCCTACGAGCAGTACTTC,CASSVGASYEQYF
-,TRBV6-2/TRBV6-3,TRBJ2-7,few,TGTGCCAGCACCCGGCGGCGCGAACCCTCCTACGAGCAGTACTTC,CASTRRREPSYEQYF
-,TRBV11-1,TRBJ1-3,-,TGTGCCAGCAGCCCGCGGGACCGAAAAAGGGGAAACACCATATATTTT,CASSPRDRKRGNTIYF
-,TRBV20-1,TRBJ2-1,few,TGCAGTGCTAGAGGGGTCTCGGGGGACAATGAGCAGTTCTTC,CSARGVSGDNEQFF
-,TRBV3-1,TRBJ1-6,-,TGTGCCAGCAGGGACGGTCGAGGTAATTCACCCCTCCACTTT,CASRDGRGNSPLHF
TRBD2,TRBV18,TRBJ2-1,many,TGTGCCAGCTCAAGAAAACTAGCGGGGGACTACAATGAGCAGTTCTTC,CASSRKLAGDYNEQFF
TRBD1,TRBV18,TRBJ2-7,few,TGTGCCAGCTCAAGGGACAGGGACGCCTACGAGCAGTACTTC,CASSRDRDAYEQYF
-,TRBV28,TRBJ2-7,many,TGTGCCAGCACCCTCCAGCGAGAGCAGTACTTC,CASTLQREQYF
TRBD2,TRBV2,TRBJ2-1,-,TGTGCCAGCAGTGAGACCGGGACTAGCGGCGATGAGCAGTTCTTC,CASSETGTSGDEQFF
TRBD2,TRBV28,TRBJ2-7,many,TGTGCCATCACCCGACTAGCGGGAACCTACGAGCAGTACTTC,CAITRLAGTYEQYF
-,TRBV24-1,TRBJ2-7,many,TGTGCCACCAGTGATCCCGCTAGCGACTCCTACGAGCAGTACTTC,CATSDPASDSYEQYF
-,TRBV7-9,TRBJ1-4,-,TGTGCCAGCAGCCCCGGACAGTTTAATGAAAAACTGTTTTTT,CASSPGQFNEKLFF
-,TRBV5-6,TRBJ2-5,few,TGTGCCAGCATCCATTATGTCGAAACCTCTGACGAGACCCAGTACTTC,CASIHYVETSDETQYF
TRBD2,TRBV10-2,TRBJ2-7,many,TGCGCCAGCCGACTAGCGGGAGGGGTTGACGAGCAGTACTTC,CASRLAGGVDEQYF
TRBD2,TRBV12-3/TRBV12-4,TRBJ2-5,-,TGTGCCAGCAGTCTAGCGGGATCGTCGGAGACCCAGTACTTC,CASSLAGSSETQYF
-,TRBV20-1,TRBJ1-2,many,TGCAGTGCTAGTATTCACTCCCGAGAAGGCTATGGCTACACCTTC,CSASIHSREGYGYTF
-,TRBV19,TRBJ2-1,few,TGTGCCAGTAGTATAGACAGCTACAATGAGCAGTTCTTC,CASSIDSYNEQFF
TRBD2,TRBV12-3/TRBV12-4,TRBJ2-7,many,TGTGCCAGCAGTCCCACCTCGGGACTAGTCGCCTACGAGCAGTACTTC,CASSPTSGLVAYEQYF
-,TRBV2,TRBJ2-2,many,TGTGCCAGCAGTCCTTTTACCAACACCGGGGAGCTGTTTTTT,CASSPFTNTGELFF
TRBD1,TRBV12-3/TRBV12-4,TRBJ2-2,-,TGTGCCAGCAGCCCCGGCCGGGACAGGGACGACACCGGGGAGCTGTTTTTT,CASSPGRDRDDTGELFF
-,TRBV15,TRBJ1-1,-,TGTGCCACCAGCACCGCGGGGCTCCGGTCTGAAGCTTTCTTT,CATSTAGLRSEAFF
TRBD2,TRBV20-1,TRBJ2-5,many,TGCAGTGCCCAGGGACTAGCGGCCCAAGAGACCCAGTACTTC,CSAQGLAAQETQYF
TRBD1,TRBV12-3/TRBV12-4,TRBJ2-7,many,TGTGCCAGCAGTTTTTTCTTTGGGACAGGGAGCTCCTACGAGCAGTACTTC,CASSFFFGTGSSYEQYF
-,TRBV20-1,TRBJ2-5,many,TGCAGTGCTCCCATCCCGACAGGACAAGAGACCCAGTACTTC,CSAPIPTGQETQYF
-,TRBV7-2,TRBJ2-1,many,TGTGCCAGCAGCCTAAGATACGTTGACAATGAGCAGTTCTTC,CASSLRYVDNEQFF